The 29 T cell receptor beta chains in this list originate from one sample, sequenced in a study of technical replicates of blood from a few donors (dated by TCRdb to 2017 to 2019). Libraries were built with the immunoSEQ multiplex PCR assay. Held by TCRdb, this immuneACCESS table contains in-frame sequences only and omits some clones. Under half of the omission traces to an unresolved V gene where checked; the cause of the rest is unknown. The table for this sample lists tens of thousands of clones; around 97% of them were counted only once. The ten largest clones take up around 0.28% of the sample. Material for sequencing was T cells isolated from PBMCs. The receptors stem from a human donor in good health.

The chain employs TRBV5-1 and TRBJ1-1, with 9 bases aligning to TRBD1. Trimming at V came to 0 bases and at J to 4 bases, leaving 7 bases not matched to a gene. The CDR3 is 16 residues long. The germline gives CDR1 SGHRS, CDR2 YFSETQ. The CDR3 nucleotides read TGCGCCAGCAGCTTGGATCTAGGACAGGGGTCCACTGAAGCTTTCTTT. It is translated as CASSLDLGQGSTEAFF.

CDR3 coding DNA: TGTGCCAGCAGTGACGGACAGCCCGGGGGGACTGAAGCTTTCTTT. Amino acids: CASSDGQPGGTEAFF. The V gene is TRBV6-1, the J gene TRBJ1-1; the D gene is possibly TRBD1 (6 bases). V shed 3 bases and J shed 5 bases, with 16 bases lying between them. Per the germline V gene, CDR1 is MNHNS and CDR2 is SASEGT. The CDR3 contains 15 residues.

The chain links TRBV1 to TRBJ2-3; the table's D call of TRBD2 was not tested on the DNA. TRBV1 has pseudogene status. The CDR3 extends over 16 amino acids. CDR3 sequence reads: CTSSHISGSSTDTQYF. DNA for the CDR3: TGCACCAGCAGCCATATAAGCGGGAGCAGCACAGATACGCAGTATTTT.

CDR3 sequence: CSVEDQGATEAFF. The CDR3 region has the DNA TGCAGCGTTGAAGACCAGGGGGCCACTGAAGCTTTCTTT. The chain joins TRBV29-1 to TRBJ1-1, with 8 bases aligning to TRBD1. Germline CDR1 is SQVTM and CDR2 is ANQGSEA. V lost 0 bases to trimming and J lost 4 bases; unmatched junction nucleotides: 1. The CDR3 length is 13 residues.

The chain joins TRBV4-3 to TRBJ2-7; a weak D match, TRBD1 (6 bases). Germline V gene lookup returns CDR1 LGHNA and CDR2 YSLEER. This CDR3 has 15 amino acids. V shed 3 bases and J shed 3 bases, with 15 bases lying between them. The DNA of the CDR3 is TGCGCCAGCAGCCAGATGACAGGTTACTACTACGAGCAGTACTTC. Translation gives CASSQMTGYYYEQYF.

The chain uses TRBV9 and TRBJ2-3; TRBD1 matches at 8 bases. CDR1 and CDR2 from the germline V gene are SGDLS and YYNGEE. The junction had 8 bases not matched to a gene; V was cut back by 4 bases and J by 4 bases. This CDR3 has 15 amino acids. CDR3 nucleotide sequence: TGTGCCAGCAGCAAGACAGGGGATTGGTCAGATACGCAGTATTTT. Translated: CASSKTGDWSDTQYF.

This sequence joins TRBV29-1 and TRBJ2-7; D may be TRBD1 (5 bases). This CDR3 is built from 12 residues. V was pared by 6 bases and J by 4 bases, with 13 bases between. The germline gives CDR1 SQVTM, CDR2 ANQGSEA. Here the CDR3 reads CSVEQDRYEQYF. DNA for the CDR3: TGCAGCGTGGAACAGGATCGGTACGAGCAGTACTTC.

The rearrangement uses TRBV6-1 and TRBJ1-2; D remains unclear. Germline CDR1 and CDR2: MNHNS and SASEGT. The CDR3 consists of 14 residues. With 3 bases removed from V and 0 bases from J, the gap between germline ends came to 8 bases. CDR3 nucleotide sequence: TGTGCCAGCAGTGACGGTGTGACTAACTATGGCTACACCTTC. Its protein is CASSDGVTNYGYTF.

This CDR3 reads CASSPIGGAFF. Written as DNA, the CDR3 is TGTGCCAGCAGTCCTATCGGAGGGGCTTTCTTT. The V and J genes are TRBV2 and TRBJ1-1; D call uncertain. Germline V CDR1 and CDR2: SNHLY, FYNNEI. CDR3 length: 11 residues. V shed 5 bases and J shed 11 bases, with 12 bases lying between them.

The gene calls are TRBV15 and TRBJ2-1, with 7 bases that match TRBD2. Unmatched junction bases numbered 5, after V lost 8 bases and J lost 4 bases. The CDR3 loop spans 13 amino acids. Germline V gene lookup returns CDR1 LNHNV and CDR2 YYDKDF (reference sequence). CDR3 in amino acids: CATAPSGYNEQFF. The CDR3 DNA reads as TGTGCCACCGCACCTAGCGGATACAATGAGCAGTTCTTC. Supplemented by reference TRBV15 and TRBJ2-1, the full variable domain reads DAMVIQNPRYQVTQFGKPVTLSCSQTLNHNVMYWYQQKSSQAPKLLFHYYDKDFNNEADTPDNFQSRRPNTSFCFLDIRSPGLGDTAMYLCATAPSGYNEQFFGPGTRLTVL.

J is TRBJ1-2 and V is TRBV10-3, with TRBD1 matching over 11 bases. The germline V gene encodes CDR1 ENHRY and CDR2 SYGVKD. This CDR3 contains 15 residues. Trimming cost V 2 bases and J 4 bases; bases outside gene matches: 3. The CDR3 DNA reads TGTGCCATCAGTGAGCGGACAGGGGGCAGCTATGGCTACACCTTC. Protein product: CAISERTGGSYGYTF.

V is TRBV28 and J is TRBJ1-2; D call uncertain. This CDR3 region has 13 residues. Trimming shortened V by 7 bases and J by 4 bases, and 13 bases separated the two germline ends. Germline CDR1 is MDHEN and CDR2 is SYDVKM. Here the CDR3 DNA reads TGTGCCAGCACCACCGACCAGGCCTATGGCTACACCTTC. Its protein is CASTTDQAYGYTF.

CDR3 DNA: TGTGCCAGCAGGTCCCAGGTTAACACTGAAGCTTTCTTT. This encodes CASRSQVNTEAFF. The chain uses TRBV7-9 and TRBJ1-1; D gene unclear. CDR1 and CDR2 from the germline V gene are SEHNR and FQNEAQ (reference sequence). V was trimmed by 6 bases and J by 2 bases, leaving 10 bases between them. This CDR3 contains 13 residues. The entire variable domain, with the rest obtained from reference TRBV7-9 and TRBJ1-1, is as follows: DTGVSQNPRHKITKRGQNVTFRCDPISEHNRLYWYRQTLGQGPEFLTYFQNEAQLEKSRLLSDRFSAERPKGSFSTLEIQRTEQGDSAMYLCASRSQVNTEAFFGQGTRLTVV.

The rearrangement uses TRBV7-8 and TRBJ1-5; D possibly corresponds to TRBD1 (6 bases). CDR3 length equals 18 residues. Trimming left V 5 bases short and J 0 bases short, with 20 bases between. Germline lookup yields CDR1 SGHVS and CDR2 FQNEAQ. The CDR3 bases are TGTGCCAGCAGCCCATTAGGGGGTTACATATATAGCAATCAGCCCCAGCATTTT. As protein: CASSPLGGYIYSNQPQHF. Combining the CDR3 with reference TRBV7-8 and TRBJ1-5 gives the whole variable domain GAGVSQSPRYKVAKRGQDVALRCDPISGHVSLFWYQQALGQGPEFLTYFQNEAQLDKSGLPSDRFFAERPEGSVSTLKIQRTQQEDSAVYLCASSPLGGYIYSNQPQHFGDGTRLSIL.

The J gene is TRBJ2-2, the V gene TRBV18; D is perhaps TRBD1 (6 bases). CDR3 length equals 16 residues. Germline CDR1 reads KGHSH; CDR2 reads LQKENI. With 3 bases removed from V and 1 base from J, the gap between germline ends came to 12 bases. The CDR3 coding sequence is TGTGCCAGCTCACCCACTTTGACAGGGAACACCGGGGAGCTGTTTTTT. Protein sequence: CASSPTLTGNTGELFF.

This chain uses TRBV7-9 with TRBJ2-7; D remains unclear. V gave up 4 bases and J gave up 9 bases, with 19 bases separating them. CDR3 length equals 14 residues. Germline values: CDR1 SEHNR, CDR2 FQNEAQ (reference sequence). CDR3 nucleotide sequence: TGTGCCAGCAGCTCTAGACTGTCCCCCGGTAGGCAGTACTTC. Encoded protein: CASSSRLSPGRQYF. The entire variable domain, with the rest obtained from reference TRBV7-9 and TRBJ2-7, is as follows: DTGVSQNPRHKITKRGQNVTFRCDPISEHNRLYWYRQTLGQGPEFLTYFQNEAQLEKSRLLSDRFSAERPKGSFSTLEIQRTEQGDSAMYLCASSSRLSPGRQYFGPGTRLTVT.

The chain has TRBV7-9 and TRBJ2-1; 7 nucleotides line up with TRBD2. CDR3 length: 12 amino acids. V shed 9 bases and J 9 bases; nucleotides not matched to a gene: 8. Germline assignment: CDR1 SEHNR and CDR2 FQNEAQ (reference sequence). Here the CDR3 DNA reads TGTGCCAGTTCAGGAGGGAGGGGTGAGCAGTTCTTC. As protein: CASSGGRGEQFF.

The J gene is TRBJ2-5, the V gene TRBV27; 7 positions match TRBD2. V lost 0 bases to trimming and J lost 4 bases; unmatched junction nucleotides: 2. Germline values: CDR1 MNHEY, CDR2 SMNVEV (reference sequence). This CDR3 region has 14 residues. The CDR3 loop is CASSLSGGGETQYF. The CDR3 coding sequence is TGTGCCAGCAGTTTATCGGGGGGGGGAGAGACCCAGTACTTC.

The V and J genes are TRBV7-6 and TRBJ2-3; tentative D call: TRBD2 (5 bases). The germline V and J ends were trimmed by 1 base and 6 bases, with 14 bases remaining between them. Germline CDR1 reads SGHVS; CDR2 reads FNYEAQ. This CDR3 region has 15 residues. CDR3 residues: CASSLGDGMGDTQYF. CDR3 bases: TGTGCCAGCAGCTTAGGTGACGGGATGGGTGATACGCAGTATTTT.

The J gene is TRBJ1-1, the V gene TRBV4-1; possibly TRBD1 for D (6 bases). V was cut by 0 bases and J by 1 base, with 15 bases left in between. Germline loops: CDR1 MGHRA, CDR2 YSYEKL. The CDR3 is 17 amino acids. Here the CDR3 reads CASSQEPYRATNTEAFF. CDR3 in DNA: TGCGCCAGCAGCCAAGAGCCGTACAGGGCGACGAACACTGAAGCTTTCTTT.

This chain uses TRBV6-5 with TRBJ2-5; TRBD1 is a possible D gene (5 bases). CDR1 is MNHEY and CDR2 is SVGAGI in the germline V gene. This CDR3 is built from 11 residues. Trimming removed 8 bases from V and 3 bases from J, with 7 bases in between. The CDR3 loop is CASGREETQYF. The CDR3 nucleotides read TGTGCCAGCGGCAGGGAAGAGACCCAGTACTTC.

The CDR3 DNA follows: TGTGCCAGCAGTCCCGACTATTCCTACGAGCAGTACTTC. It is translated as CASSPDYSYEQYF. The genes are TRBV6-5 and TRBJ2-7, with a possible D match to TRBD2 (5 bases). V gave up 5 bases and J gave up 1 base, with 9 bases separating them. The CDR3 length is 13 residues. Germline values: CDR1 MNHEY, CDR2 SVGAGI.

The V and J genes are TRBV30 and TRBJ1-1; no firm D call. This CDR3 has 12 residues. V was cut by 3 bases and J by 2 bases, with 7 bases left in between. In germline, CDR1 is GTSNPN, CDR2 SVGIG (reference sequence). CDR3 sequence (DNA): TGTGCCTGGAGACAAACCAACACTGAAGCTTTCTTT. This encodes CAWRQTNTEAFF.

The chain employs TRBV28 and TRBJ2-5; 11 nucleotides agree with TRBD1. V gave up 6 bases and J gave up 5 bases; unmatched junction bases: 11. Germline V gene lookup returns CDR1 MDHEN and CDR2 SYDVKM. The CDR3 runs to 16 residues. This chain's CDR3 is CASSTVRTGGDETQYF. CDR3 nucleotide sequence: TGTGCCAGCAGCACCGTTAGGACAGGGGGCGACGAGACCCAGTACTTC.

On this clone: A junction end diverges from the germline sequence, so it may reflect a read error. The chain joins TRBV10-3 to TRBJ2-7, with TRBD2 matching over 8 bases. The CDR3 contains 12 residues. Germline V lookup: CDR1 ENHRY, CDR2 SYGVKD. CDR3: CGISGGGYEQYF. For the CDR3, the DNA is TGTGGCATCTCCGGGGGGGGCTACGAGCAGTACTTC.

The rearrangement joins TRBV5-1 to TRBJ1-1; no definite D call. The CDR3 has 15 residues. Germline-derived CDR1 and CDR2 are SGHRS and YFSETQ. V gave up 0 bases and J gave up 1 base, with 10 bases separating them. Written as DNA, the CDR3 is TGCGCCAGCAGCTTGGTAACAGTTCAGAACACTGAAGCTTTCTTT. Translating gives CASSLVTVQNTEAFF. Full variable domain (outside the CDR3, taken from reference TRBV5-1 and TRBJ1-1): KAGVTQTPRYLIKTRGQQVTLSCSPISGHRSVSWYQQTPGQGLQFLFEYFSETQRNKGNFPGRFSGRQFSNSRSEMNVSTLELGDSALYLCASSLVTVQNTEAFFGQGTRLTVV.

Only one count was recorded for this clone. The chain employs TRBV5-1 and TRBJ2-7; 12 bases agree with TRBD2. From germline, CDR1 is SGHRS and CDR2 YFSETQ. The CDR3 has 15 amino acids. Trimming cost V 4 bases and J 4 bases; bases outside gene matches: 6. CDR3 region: CASSTVGLAGYEQYF. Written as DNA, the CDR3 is TGCGCCAGCAGCACGGTCGGACTAGCGGGATACGAGCAGTACTTC.

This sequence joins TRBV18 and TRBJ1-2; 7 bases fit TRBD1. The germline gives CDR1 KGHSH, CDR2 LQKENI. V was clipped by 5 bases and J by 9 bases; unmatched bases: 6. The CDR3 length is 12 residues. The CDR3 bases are TGTGCCAGCTCAGTCGACAGGGAAAGCTACACCTTC. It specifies CASSVDRESYTF.

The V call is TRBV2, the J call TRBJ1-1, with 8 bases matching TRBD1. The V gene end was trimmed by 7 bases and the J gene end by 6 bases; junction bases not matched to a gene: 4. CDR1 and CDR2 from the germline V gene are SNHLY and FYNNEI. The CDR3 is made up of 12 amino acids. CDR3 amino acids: CASNGQGPEAFF. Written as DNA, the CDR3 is TGTGCCAGCAATGGACAGGGACCTGAAGCTTTCTTT.